Listed below are T cell receptor beta chains from one sample, sequenced in a study of CD8+CD57+ T cells in acquired aplastic anemia. TCRdb redid the calling of the reads with MiXCR, one entry per CDR3 protein. The sample shows about 75,000 distinct CDR3 sequences, roughly 72% of them seen only once. The sequencing input was sorted CD4+, CD8+, or CD8+CD57+ T cells (not recorded which) from PBMCs. The receptors were gathered from a human donor with aplastic anemia. Both conserved end residues are part of each CDR3. Fields, in order: clone size, J gene, D gene, V gene, CDR3 DNA, CDR3 protein. D genes are given only for firm matches. Clone size is given for some rows only: seen once, a few or many times, or a class if the clone is expanded.

NA	TRBJ1-1	NA	TRBV30	TGTGCCTGGAGCCCGGGTGGTGAAGCTTTCTTT	CAWSPGGEAFF
NA	TRBJ2-7	NA	TRBV19	TGTGCCAGTAGGAGCCGAAAGGATTCCTACGAGCAGTACTTC	CASRSRKDSYEQYF
NA	TRBJ2-3	TRBD2	TRBV12-3/TRBV12-4	TGTGCCAGCAGTTTAGCAGGGACTAGACTTTTT	CASSLAGTRLF
NA	TRBJ2-5	NA	TRBV7-7	TGTGCCAGCAGCCCCAGCTCGCTCCAAGAGACCCAGTACTTC	CASSPSSLQETQYF
NA	TRBJ1-1	NA	TRBV2	TGTGCCAGCTCTCCGGGACACATGAACACTGAAGCTTTCTTT	CASSPGHMNTEAFF
many	TRBJ2-7	TRBD2	TRBV7-3	TGTGCCAGCAGCTTAGCGGGAGTTGACGAGCAGTACTTC	CASSLAGVDEQYF
NA	TRBJ2-3	NA	TRBV20-1	TGCAGTGCCCGTAGGGGGGGGGGCACAGATACGCAGTATTTT	CSARRGGGTDTQYF
NA	TRBJ2-3	TRBD2	TRBV29-1	TGCAGCGTTCAACCCCTAGCGGCTAGCACAGATACGCAGTATTTT	CSVQPLAASTDTQYF
NA	TRBJ2-7	NA	TRBV15	TGTGCCACCAGCCCAGACAGCTACGAGCAGTACTTC	CATSPDSYEQYF
once	TRBJ2-3	NA	TRBV7-6	TGTGCCAGCAGCTTAGGAGGGCTTAACGCAGTATATTTT	CASSLGGLNAVYF
NA	TRBJ1-2	TRBD1	TRBV7-8	TGTGCCAGCAGCCAGACAGGGTCCTACACCTTC	CASSQTGSYTF
NA	TRBJ2-1	NA	TRBV20-1	TGCAGTGCTAGAGAGGCTACAGAGGCTCAGTTCTTC	CSAREATEAQFF
NA	TRBJ2-5	TRBD2	TRBV25-1	TGTGCCAGCAGTGAAACAGCGGGAGTCGGAGAGACCCAGTACTTC	CASSETAGVGETQYF
NA	TRBJ1-2	NA	TRBV20-1	TGCAGTGCAATGTCGGGACTCATGGGGGGCTACACCTTC	CSAMSGLMGGYTF
NA	TRBJ1-1	NA	TRBV2	TGTGCCAGCAGTGGGAGGCCCGGTGAAGCTTTCTTT	CASSGRPGEAFF
NA	TRBJ1-6	NA	TRBV7-9	TGTGCCAGCAGCTTAGCAAGCGGGGTTAATTCACCCCTCCACTTT	CASSLASGVNSPLHF
NA	TRBJ2-7	TRBD2	TRBV10-3	TGTGCCAGCAGTTACGGACTAGCGGGAGGGTTCTACGAGCAGTACTTC	CASSYGLAGGFYEQYF